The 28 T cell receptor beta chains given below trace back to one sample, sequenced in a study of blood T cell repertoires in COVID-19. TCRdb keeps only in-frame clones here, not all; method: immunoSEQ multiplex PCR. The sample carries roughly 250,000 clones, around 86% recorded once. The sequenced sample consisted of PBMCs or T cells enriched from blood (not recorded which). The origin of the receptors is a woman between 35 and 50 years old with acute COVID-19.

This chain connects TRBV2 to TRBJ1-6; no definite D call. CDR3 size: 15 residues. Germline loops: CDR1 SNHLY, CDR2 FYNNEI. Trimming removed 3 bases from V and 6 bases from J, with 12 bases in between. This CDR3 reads CASSDWYGSNSPLHF. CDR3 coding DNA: TGTGCCAGCAGTGATTGGTACGGGTCTAATTCACCCCTCCACTTT.

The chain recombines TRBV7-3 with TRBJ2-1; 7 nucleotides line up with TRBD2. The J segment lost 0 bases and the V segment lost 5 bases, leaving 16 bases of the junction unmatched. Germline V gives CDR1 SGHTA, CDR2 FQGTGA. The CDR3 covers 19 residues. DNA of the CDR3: TGTGCCAGCAGCCCAAGCGGGAATGGGGACTCTTACTCCTACAATGAGCAGTTCTTC. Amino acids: CASSPSGNGDSYSYNEQFF.

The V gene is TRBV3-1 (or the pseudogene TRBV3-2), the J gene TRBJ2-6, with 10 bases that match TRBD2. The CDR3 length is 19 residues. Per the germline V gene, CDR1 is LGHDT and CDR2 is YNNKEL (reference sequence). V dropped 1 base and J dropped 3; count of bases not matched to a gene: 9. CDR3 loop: CASSQGPPSGSGGANVLTF. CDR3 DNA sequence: TGTGCCAGCAGCCAAGGTCCCCCTAGCGGGAGTGGTGGGGCCAACGTCCTGACTTTC.

The CDR3 loop reads CASTMQGRGYNEQFF. The CDR3 DNA sequence: TGTGCCAGTACCATGCAGGGGCGCGGGTACAATGAGCAGTTCTTC. V usage is TRBV19 and J usage is TRBJ2-1; TRBD1 might be the D (6 bases). The CDR3 has 15 amino acids. Germline V gives CDR1 LNHDA, CDR2 SQIVND (reference sequence). The V end was cut by 7 bases, the J end by 4 bases, with 17 bases between.

Here the CDR3 reads CASSPLAVPIGGVGELFF. CDR3 in DNA: TGTGCCAGCTCACCACTCGCCGTCCCGATCGGAGGTGTCGGGGAGCTGTTTTTT. The chain joins TRBV18 to TRBJ2-2; D possibly corresponds to TRBD2 (5 bases). CDR1 KGHSH and CDR2 LQKENI come from the germline V gene. The CDR3 loop spans 18 amino acids. The V end was cut by 1 base, the J end by 7 bases, with 22 bases between.

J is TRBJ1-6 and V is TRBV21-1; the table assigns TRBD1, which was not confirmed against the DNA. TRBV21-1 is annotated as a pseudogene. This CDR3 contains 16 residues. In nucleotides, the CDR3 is TGTGCCAGCAGCAAAGAATCCCGACAGGGTGGATCACCCCTCCACTTT. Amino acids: CASSKESRQGGSPLHF.

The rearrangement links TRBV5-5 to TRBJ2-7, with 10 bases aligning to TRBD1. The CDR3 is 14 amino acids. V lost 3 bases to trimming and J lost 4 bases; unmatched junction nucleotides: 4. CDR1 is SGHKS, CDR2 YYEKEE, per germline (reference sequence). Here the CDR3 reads CASSWGTGEYEQYF. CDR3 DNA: TGTGCCAGCAGCTGGGGGACAGGGGAGTACGAGCAGTACTTC.

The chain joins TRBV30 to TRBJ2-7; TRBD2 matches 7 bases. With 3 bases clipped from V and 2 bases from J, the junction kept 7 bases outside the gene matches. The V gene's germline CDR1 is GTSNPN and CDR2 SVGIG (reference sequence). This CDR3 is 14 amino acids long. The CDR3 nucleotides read TGTGCCTGGAGAAGACTAGCTTTTCCCTACGAGCAGTACTTC. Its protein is CAWRRLAFPYEQYF.

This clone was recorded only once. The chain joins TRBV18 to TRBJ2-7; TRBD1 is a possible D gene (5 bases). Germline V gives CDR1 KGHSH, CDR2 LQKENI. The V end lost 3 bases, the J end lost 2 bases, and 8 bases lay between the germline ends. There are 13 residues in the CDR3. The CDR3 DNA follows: TGTGCCAGCTCACCGCCGACAGCCTACGAGCAGTACTTC. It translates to CASSPPTAYEQYF.

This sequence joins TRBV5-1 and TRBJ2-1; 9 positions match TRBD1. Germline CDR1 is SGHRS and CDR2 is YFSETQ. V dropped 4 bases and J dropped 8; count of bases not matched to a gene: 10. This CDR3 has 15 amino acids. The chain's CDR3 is CASSPGTGRIDEQFF. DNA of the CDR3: TGCGCCAGCAGCCCCGGGACAGGGAGAATCGATGAGCAGTTCTTC.

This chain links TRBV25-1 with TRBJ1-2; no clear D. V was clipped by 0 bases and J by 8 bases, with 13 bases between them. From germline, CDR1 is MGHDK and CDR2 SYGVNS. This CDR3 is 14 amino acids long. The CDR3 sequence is CASSEYGPVRGYTF. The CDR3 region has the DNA TGTGCCAGCAGTGAATATGGGCCTGTAAGGGGCTACACCTTC.

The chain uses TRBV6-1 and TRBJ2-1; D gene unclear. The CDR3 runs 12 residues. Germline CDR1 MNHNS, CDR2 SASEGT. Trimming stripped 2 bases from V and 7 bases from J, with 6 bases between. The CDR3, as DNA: TGTGCCAGCAGTGAATGGAGTAATGAGCAGTTCTTC. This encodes CASSEWSNEQFF.

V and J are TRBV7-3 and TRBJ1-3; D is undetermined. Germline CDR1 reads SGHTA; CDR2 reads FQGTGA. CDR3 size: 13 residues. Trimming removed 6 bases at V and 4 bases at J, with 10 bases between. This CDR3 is CASRAGDGNTIYF. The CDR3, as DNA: TGTGCCAGCAGGGCGGGAGACGGAAACACCATATATTTT.

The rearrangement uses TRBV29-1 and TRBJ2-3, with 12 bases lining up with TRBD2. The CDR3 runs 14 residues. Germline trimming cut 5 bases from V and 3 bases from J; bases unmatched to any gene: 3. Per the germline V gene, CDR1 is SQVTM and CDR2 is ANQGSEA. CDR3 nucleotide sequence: TGCAGCGTTCCGACTAGCGGGAGAACAGATACGCAGTATTTT. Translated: CSVPTSGRTDTQYF.

The CDR3 loop is CASSLPLRYEQYF. Written as DNA, the CDR3 is TGTGCCAGCAGCTTACCCCTGCGGTACGAGCAGTACTTC. This chain links TRBV5-6 with TRBJ2-7; D not resolved. The CDR3 length is 13 residues. Germline V gene data show CDR1 as SGHDT and CDR2 as YYEEEE. The germline V and J ends were trimmed by 2 bases and 4 bases, with 10 bases remaining between them.

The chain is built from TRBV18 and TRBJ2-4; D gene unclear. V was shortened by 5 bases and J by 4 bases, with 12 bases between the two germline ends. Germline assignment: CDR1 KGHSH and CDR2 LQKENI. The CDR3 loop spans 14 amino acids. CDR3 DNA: TGTGCCAGCTCATCTTCAGGAAAAAAAAACATTCAGTACTTC. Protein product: CASSSSGKKNIQYF.

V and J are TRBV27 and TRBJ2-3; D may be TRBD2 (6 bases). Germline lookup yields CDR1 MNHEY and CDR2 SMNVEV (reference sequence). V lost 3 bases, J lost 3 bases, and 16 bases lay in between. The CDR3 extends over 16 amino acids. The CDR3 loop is CASSFGGSRFTDTQYF. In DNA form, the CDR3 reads TGTGCCAGCAGTTTCGGAGGGAGCCGTTTTACAGATACGCAGTATTTT.

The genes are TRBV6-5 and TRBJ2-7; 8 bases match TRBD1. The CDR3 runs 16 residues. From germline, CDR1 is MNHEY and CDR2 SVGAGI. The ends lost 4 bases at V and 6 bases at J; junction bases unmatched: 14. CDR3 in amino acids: CASSWVGGQGRGEQYF. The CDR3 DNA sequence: TGTGCCAGCAGTTGGGTGGGAGGACAGGGACGAGGCGAGCAGTACTTC.

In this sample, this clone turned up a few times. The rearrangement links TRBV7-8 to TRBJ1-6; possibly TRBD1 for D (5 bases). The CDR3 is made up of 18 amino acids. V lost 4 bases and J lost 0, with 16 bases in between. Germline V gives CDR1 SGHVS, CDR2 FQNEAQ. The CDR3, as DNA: TGTGCCAGCAGCTCTACAGCCTTGGGGGGCTCCTATAATTCACCCCTCCACTTT. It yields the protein CASSSTALGGSYNSPLHF.

The CDR3 coding sequence is TGTGCCAGCAGTTATCGGGACAGGCTTAACTATGGCTACACCTTC. This codes for CASSYRDRLNYGYTF. The gene calls are TRBV28 and TRBJ1-2; TRBD1 aligns across 8 bases. V lost 4 bases, J lost 1 base, and 5 bases stayed unmatched. The germline gives CDR1 MDHEN, CDR2 SYDVKM. CDR3 length equals 15 residues.

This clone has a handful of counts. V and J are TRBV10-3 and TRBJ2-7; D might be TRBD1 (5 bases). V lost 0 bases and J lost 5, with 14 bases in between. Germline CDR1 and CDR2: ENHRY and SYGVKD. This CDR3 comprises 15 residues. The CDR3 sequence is CAISESSGPKDEQYF. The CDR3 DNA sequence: TGTGCCATCAGTGAGTCATCAGGGCCTAAGGACGAGCAGTACTTC.

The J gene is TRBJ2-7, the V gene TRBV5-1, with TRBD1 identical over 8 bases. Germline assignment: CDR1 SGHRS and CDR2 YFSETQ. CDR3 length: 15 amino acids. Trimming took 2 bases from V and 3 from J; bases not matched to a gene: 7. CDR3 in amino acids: CASSFPAGGYYEQYF. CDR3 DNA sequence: TGCGCCAGCAGCTTTCCGGCAGGGGGCTACTACGAGCAGTACTTC.

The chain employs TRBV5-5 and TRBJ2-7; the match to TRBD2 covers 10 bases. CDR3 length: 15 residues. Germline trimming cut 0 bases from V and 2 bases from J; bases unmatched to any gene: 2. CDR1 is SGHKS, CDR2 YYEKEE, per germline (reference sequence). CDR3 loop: CASSLDTSGAYEQYF. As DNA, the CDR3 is TGTGCCAGCAGCTTGGATACTAGCGGGGCCTACGAGCAGTACTTC.

The CDR3 region is CASSQAYNEQFF. The CDR3 DNA sequence: TGTGCCAGCAGCCAAGCTTACAATGAGCAGTTCTTC. This chain uses TRBV14 with TRBJ2-1; D unclear. Germline V gene lookup returns CDR1 SGHDN and CDR2 FVKESK. The CDR3 has 12 amino acids. V lost 1 base and J 4 bases, leaving 2 bases between the germline ends.

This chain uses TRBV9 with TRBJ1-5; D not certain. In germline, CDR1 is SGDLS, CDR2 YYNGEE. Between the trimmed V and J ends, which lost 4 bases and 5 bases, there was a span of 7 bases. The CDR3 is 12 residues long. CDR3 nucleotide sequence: TGTGCCAGCAGCACTGGTCATCAGCCCCAGCATTTT. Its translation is CASSTGHQPQHF.

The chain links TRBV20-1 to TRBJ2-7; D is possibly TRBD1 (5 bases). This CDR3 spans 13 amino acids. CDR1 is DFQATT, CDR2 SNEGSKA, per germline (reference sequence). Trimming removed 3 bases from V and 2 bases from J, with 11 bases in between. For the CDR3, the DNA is TGCAGTGCTAGTCCAGGGATTACCTACGAGCAGTACTTC. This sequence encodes CSASPGITYEQYF.

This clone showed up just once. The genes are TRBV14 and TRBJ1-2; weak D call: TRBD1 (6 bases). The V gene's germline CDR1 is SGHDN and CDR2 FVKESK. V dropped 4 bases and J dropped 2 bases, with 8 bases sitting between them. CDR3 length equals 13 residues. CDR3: CASSRTGNYGYTF. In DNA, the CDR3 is TGTGCCAGCAGCCGTACAGGGAACTATGGCTACACCTTC.

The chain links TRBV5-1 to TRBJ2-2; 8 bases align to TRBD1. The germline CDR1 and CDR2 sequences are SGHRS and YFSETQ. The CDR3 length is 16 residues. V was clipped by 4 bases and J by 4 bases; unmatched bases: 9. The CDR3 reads CASSEPTGASTGELFF. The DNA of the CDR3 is TGCGCCAGCAGCGAACCGACAGGGGCGAGCACCGGGGAGCTGTTTTTT. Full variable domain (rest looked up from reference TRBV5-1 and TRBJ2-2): KAGVTQTPRYLIKTRGQQVTLSCSPISGHRSVSWYQQTPGQGLQFLFEYFSETQRNKGNFPGRFSGRQFSNSRSEMNVSTLELGDSALYLCASSEPTGASTGELFFGEGSRLTVL.